These 23 T cell receptor beta chains were sequenced from one sample in a study of Tregs in tolerant kidney transplant recipients. Measured with immunoSEQ multiplex PCR; TCRdb has only the in-frame clones, and not every one. This sample has tens of thousands of clones, with 80% to 85% found just once. Sequences were obtained from CD4+ T cells from blood. These receptors were collected from a human donor in good health.

The chain has TRBV2 and TRBJ1-6; TRBD1 aligns across 9 bases. CDR1 is SNHLY and CDR2 is FYNNEI in the germline V gene. The CDR3 has 17 amino acids. The J segment lost 5 bases and the V segment lost 6 bases, leaving 11 bases of the junction unmatched. The CDR3 is CASRRGTGLMNNSPLHF. The CDR3 DNA sequence: TGTGCCAGCAGGAGGGGGACAGGGCTGATGAATAATTCACCCCTCCACTTT.

This chain connects TRBV6-5 to TRBJ2-2; D not resolved. CDR1 and CDR2 (germline): MNHEY, SVGAGI. There are 11 residues in the CDR3. Trimming pared 7 bases from V and 7 bases from J, leaving 7 bases between. CDR3 nucleotide sequence: TGTGCCAGCACCAGAGGCGGGGAGCTGTTTTTT. It encodes CASTRGGELFF.

The chain combines TRBV14 with TRBJ2-6, with D unclear. Germline lookup yields CDR1 SGHDN and CDR2 FVKESK. The CDR3 has 15 residues. V lost 4 bases and J 4 bases, leaving 11 bases between the germline ends. DNA of the CDR3: TGTGCCAGCAGCCCACTGCGCCGCGGGGCCAACGTCCTGACTTTC. Translating it yields CASSPLRRGANVLTF.

This chain uses TRBV12-5 with TRBJ2-1, with 12 positions matching TRBD1. This CDR3 is 17 amino acids long. The V gene's germline CDR1 is LGHNT and CDR2 FRNRAP. With V trimmed by 0 bases and J by 7 bases, 7 bases remained unmatched. The CDR3 here is CASGLVQGQGALNEQFF. CDR3 DNA sequence: TGTGCTAGTGGTTTGGTACAGGGACAGGGGGCCTTAAATGAGCAGTTCTTC. Using reference TRBV12-5 and TRBJ2-1 for the parts outside the CDR3, the full variable domain is DARVTQTPRHKVTEMGQEVTMRCQPILGHNTVFWYRQTMMQGLELLAYFRNRAPLDDSGMPKDRFSAEMPDATLATLKIQPSEPRDSAVYFCASGLVQGQGALNEQFFGPGTRLTVL.

This chain links TRBV19 with TRBJ1-2; TRBD1 agrees at 9 bases. The germline CDR1 and CDR2 sequences are LNHDA and SQIVND (reference sequence). The CDR3 covers 15 residues. With 6 bases clipped from V and 2 bases from J, the junction kept 7 bases outside the gene matches. The CDR3 sequence is CASRRPGQGNYGYTF. In DNA form, the CDR3 reads TGTGCCAGTAGGCGGCCGGGACAGGGAAACTATGGCTACACCTTC.

This clone has just one count. This chain connects TRBV10-3 to TRBJ2-2; D is possibly TRBD1 (6 bases). The ends were cut back, 4 bases at V and 4 bases at J, with 16 bases in the middle. Germline assignment: CDR1 ENHRY and CDR2 SYGVKD. The CDR3 is made up of 16 amino acids. CDR3 sequence: CAISGTVKVGTGELFF. CDR3 nucleotides: TGTGCCATCAGTGGGACAGTGAAGGTGGGCACCGGGGAGCTGTTTTTT.

The V gene is TRBV7-8, the J gene TRBJ1-2; unclear D gene. Trimming removed 4 bases at V and 5 bases at J, with 8 bases between. The CDR3 extends over 12 amino acids. Per germline, CDR1 SGHVS and CDR2 FQNEAQ. DNA for the CDR3: TGTGCCAGCAGCTCTCGGGGTTATGGCTACACCTTC. It codes for CASSSRGYGYTF.

In DNA form, the CDR3 reads TGTGCCTGGAGTCGGCGTCCCTGGGACTCCCGTAGCAATCAGCCCCAGCATTTT. Translated, it gives CAWSRRPWDSRSNQPQHF. This chain uses TRBV30 with TRBJ1-5; tentative D call: TRBD1 (5 bases). The CDR3 loop spans 18 amino acids. The V gene lost 2 bases and the J gene lost 0 bases, with 20 bases spanning the gap. Germline assignment: CDR1 GTSNPN and CDR2 SVGIG (reference sequence).

This clone came up a few times. The chain links TRBV18 to TRBJ1-2; TRBD1 agrees at 7 bases. This CDR3 comprises 14 residues. The V gene end was trimmed by 4 bases and the J gene end by 3 bases; junction bases not matched to a gene: 5. Germline V gene lookup returns CDR1 KGHSH and CDR2 LQKENI. The CDR3 coding sequence is TGTGCCAGCTCACGCCTGGGACAGCACTATGGCTACACCTTC. This encodes CASSRLGQHYGYTF.

The chain has TRBV30 and TRBJ2-5, with D possibly being TRBD1 (5 bases). Trimming shortened V by 0 bases and J by 5 bases, and 10 bases separated the two germline ends. CDR1 is GTSNPN and CDR2 is SVGIG in the germline V gene (reference sequence). The CDR3 extends over 13 amino acids. CDR3 nucleotide sequence: TGTGCCTGGAGTGTATACAGGTGGGAGACCCAGTACTTC. Amino acids: CAWSVYRWETQYF.

This clone was detected once. V gene TRBV7-2 combines with J gene TRBJ1-2; TRBD1 is a possible D gene (6 bases). CDR1 SGHTA and CDR2 FQGNSA come from the germline V gene. The V end was cut by 4 bases, the J end by 4 bases, with 16 bases between. The CDR3 consists of 15 residues. CDR3: CASSSRTDPGYGYTF. In nucleotides, the CDR3 is TGTGCCAGCAGCTCCCGGACAGATCCTGGCTATGGCTACACCTTC. Drawing the rest from reference TRBV7-2 and TRBJ1-2, the complete variable domain is GAGVSQSPSNKVTEKGKDVELRCDPISGHTALYWYRQSLGQGLEFLIYFQGNSAPDKSGLPSDRFSAERTGGSVSTLTIQRTQQEDSAVYLCASSSRTDPGYGYTFGSGTRLTVV.

The chain has TRBV11-3 and TRBJ2-1, with 12 bases that match TRBD2. This CDR3 has 15 residues. Germline-derived CDR1 and CDR2 are SGHNT and YENEEA. Trimming cost V 1 base and J 9 bases; bases outside gene matches: 4. The CDR3 nucleotides are TGTGCCAGCAGCTTAGTTCTAGCGGGAGGGACTGAGCAGTTCTTC. This encodes CASSLVLAGGTEQFF.

The chain combines TRBV14 with TRBJ2-1; the match to TRBD2 covers 11 bases. The V segment lost 1 base and the J segment 6 bases; nucleotides outside the gene matches: 23. Germline loops: CDR1 SGHDN, CDR2 FVKESK. This CDR3 is 22 amino acids long. The chain's CDR3 is CASSQVTPLAGVLNLSVNEQFF. The CDR3 region has the DNA TGTGCCAGCAGCCAAGTTACCCCACTAGCGGGAGTCTTAAATTTATCCGTCAATGAGCAGTTCTTC. The whole variable domain, remainder taken from reference TRBV14 and TRBJ2-1, is EAGVTQFPSHSVIEKGQTVTLRCDPISGHDNLYWYRRVMGKEIKFLLHFVKESKQDESGMPNNRFLAERTGGTYSTLKVQPAELEDSGVYFCASSQVTPLAGVLNLSVNEQFFGPGTRLTVL.

The rearrangement links TRBV9 to TRBJ2-7; tentative D call: TRBD2 (6 bases). The CDR3 consists of 14 residues. V lost 0 bases, J lost 2 bases, and 9 bases lay in between. CDR1 and CDR2 (germline): SGDLS, YYNGEE. The CDR3 here is CASSVGRETYEQYF. The DNA for the CDR3 is TGTGCCAGCAGCGTAGGGAGGGAAACCTACGAGCAGTACTTC.

This rearrangement joins TRBV9 to TRBJ1-1; D ambiguous. Trimming shortened V by 0 bases and J by 3 bases, and 9 bases separated the two germline ends. Germline V CDR1 and CDR2: SGDLS, YYNGEE. The CDR3 consists of 14 residues. The CDR3 is CASSVDPSDTEAFF. CDR3 sequence (DNA): TGTGCCAGCAGCGTAGACCCGTCTGACACTGAAGCTTTCTTT. Supplemented by reference TRBV9 and TRBJ1-1, the full variable domain reads DSGVTQTPKHLITATGQRVTLRCSPRSGDLSVYWYQQSLDQGLQFLIQYYNGEERAKGNILERFSAQQFPDLHSELNLSSLELGDSALYFCASSVDPSDTEAFFGQGTRLTVV.

The chain joins TRBV7-8 to TRBJ1-2; D call uncertain. Germline CDR1 is SGHVS and CDR2 is FQNEAQ. There are 17 residues in the CDR3. Trimming removed 3 bases at V and 1 base at J, with 18 bases between. In DNA, the CDR3 is TGTGCCAGCAGCTTGGTCATAAGGACCACTGTTAACTATGGCTACACCTTC. Translation gives CASSLVIRTTVNYGYTF.

This clone was observed a handful of times. This rearrangement joins TRBV29-1 to TRBJ1-1; D is ambiguous. Trimming left V 5 bases short and J 4 bases short, with 11 bases between. There are 12 residues in the CDR3. CDR1 is SQVTM and CDR2 is ANQGSEA in the germline V gene. DNA of the CDR3: TGCAGCGTTAGGAAGGGTGGCACTGAAGCTTTCTTT. This encodes CSVRKGGTEAFF.

This clone was observed a few times. The gene calls are TRBV29-1 and TRBJ2-3; D possibly uses TRBD1 or TRBD2 (5 bases each). There are 16 residues in the CDR3. The V gene's germline CDR1 is SQVTM and CDR2 ANQGSEA. V dropped 1 base and J dropped 6 bases, with 20 bases sitting between them. The CDR3 bases are TGCAGCGTTGAAGCCGGCCGGGGCAGTCTGTCCGATACGCAGTATTTT. It is translated as CSVEAGRGSLSDTQYF.

The chain recombines TRBV19 with TRBJ2-2; the match to TRBD2 covers 9 bases. Trimming removed 4 bases from V and 11 bases from J; junction bases left unmatched: 5. The CDR3 extends over 13 amino acids. Germline values: CDR1 LNHDA, CDR2 SQIVND (reference sequence). CDR3 in amino acids: CASSTLSGGELFF. In DNA, the CDR3 is TGTGCCAGTAGTACCCTTAGCGGGGGAGAGCTGTTTTTT.

The chain links TRBV7-3 to TRBJ2-5, with D perhaps being TRBD1 or TRBD2 (5 bases each). The CDR3 runs 14 residues. V dropped 2 bases and J dropped 5 bases, with 12 bases sitting between them. Looked up from germline, CDR1 is SGHTA and CDR2 is FQGTGA. For the CDR3, the DNA is TGTGCCAGCAGCTTAGGGCTAGAGGGGGAGACCCAGTACTTC. Its translation: CASSLGLEGETQYF.

This clone appeared a few times. This CDR3 is CASSVGNAPLHF. As DNA, the CDR3 is TGTGCCAGCAGTGTCGGCAACGCACCCCTCCACTTT. The V and J genes are TRBV2 and TRBJ1-6; D is ambiguous. The CDR3 has 12 amino acids. CDR1 is SNHLY and CDR2 is FYNNEI in the germline V gene. The ends were cut back, 4 bases at V and 11 bases at J, with 9 bases in the middle.

The chain joins TRBV4-3 to TRBJ2-3; 10 nucleotides match TRBD2. J was trimmed by 5 bases and V by 1 base; bases with no gene match: 6. Germline V lookup: CDR1 LGHNA, CDR2 YSLEER. There are 16 residues in the CDR3. The CDR3 loop reads CASSQGSGRAVDTQYF. The CDR3 DNA reads TGCGCCAGCAGCCAAGGGAGCGGGAGGGCGGTAGATACGCAGTATTTT.

Notes on this clone: The sample holds other DNA sequences that translate to the same CDR3. Here the CDR3 reads CASSQTGGYGYTF. CDR3 bases: TGCGCCAGCAGCCAGACAGGGGGCTATGGCTACACCTTC. The V call is TRBV4-3, the J call TRBJ1-2, with 9 bases identical to TRBD1. CDR1 and CDR2 from the germline V gene are LGHNA and YSLEER. The CDR3 is 13 residues long. With V trimmed by 3 bases and J by 4 bases, 0 bases remained unmatched.